A single sample is the source of the 10 T cell receptor beta chains below, sequenced in a study of T cell responses to AZD1222 COVID-19 vaccine. Produced via immunoSEQ multiplex PCR; TCRdb's table is partial and in-frame only. Of approximately 140,000 clones listed, 75% to 95% are singletons. Sample: peripheral blood, taken 28 days after the second AZD1222 dose. Source of these receptors: an adult who received the AZD1222 COVID-19 vaccine.

The chain has TRBV5-6 and TRBJ2-4; the match to TRBD1 covers 7 bases. CDR1 is SGHDT and CDR2 is YYEEEE in the germline V gene. The CDR3 consists of 16 residues. V lost 1 base, J lost 2 bases, and 6 bases stayed unmatched. This chain's CDR3 is CASSLNRGNPKNIQYF. In DNA form, the CDR3 reads TGTGCCAGCAGCTTGAACAGGGGTAATCCCAAAAACATTCAGTACTTC.

The V gene is TRBV19, the J gene TRBJ1-1; D remains ambiguous. This CDR3 is built from 14 residues. Trimming left V 5 bases short and J 0 bases short, with 10 bases between. Germline loops: CDR1 LNHDA, CDR2 SQIVND (reference sequence). CDR3 residues: CASSLGLMNTEAFF. In DNA form, the CDR3 reads TGTGCCAGTAGTTTAGGACTGATGAACACTGAAGCTTTCTTT.

The chain is built from TRBV7-9 and TRBJ1-3; unclear D gene. CDR1 SEHNR and CDR2 FQNEAQ come from the germline V gene (reference sequence). Trimming took 5 bases from V and 0 from J, leaving 14 bases between them. This CDR3 is 16 amino acids long. Written as DNA, the CDR3 is TGTGCCAGCAGCAGGGCAGGAGAACCCTCTGGAAACACCATATATTTT. This codes for CASSRAGEPSGNTIYF.

V usage is TRBV7-9 and J usage is TRBJ2-1; 13 bases align to TRBD2. The trim removed 6 bases at V and 8 bases at J, leaving 7 bases unmatched. Germline V gene sequence: CDR1 SEHNR, CDR2 FQNEAQ (reference sequence). The CDR3 covers 15 residues. Here the CDR3 reads CASRTSGRVSDEQFF. CDR3 DNA: TGTGCCAGCAGAACTAGCGGGAGGGTCAGCGATGAGCAGTTCTTC. The full variable domain, with the rest looked up from reference TRBV7-9 and TRBJ2-1, is DTGVSQNPRHKITKRGQNVTFRCDPISEHNRLYWYRQTLGQGPEFLTYFQNEAQLEKSRLLSDRFSAERPKGSFSTLEIQRTEQGDSAMYLCASRTSGRVSDEQFFGPGTRLTVL.

This clone is a singleton in its sample. Other DNA sequences within the sample encode an identical CDR3. V is TRBV7-9 and J is TRBJ2-3; the match to TRBD1 covers 8 bases. With 4 bases clipped from V and 0 bases from J, the junction kept 3 bases outside the gene matches. The CDR3 loop spans 15 amino acids. Germline V gene sequence: CDR1 SEHNR, CDR2 FQNEAQ (reference sequence). This CDR3 is CASSSRTGSTDTQYF. In DNA, the CDR3 is TGTGCCAGCAGCTCCCGGACAGGGAGCACAGATACGCAGTATTTT.

This chain joins TRBV7-9 and TRBJ2-1; TRBD2 agrees at 13 bases. V shed 4 bases and J 8 bases; nucleotides not matched to a gene: 5. Germline V CDR1 and CDR2: SEHNR, FQNEAQ (reference sequence). This CDR3 is 15 amino acids long. The CDR3, as DNA: TGTGCCAGCAGCTACCGACTAGCGGGAGGCCATGAGCAGTTCTTC. This encodes CASSYRLAGGHEQFF.

The V and J genes are TRBV7-9 and TRBJ1-3, with TRBD1 as a possible D gene (5 bases). The germline CDR1 and CDR2 sequences are SEHNR and FQNEAQ (reference sequence). The CDR3 covers 19 residues. Trimming pared 4 bases from V and 1 base from J, leaving 23 bases between. The CDR3 protein is CASSSRWATASQSGNTIYF. CDR3 nucleotides: TGTGCCAGCAGCTCAAGGTGGGCGACAGCGTCCCAGTCTGGAAACACCATATATTTT. Full variable domain (outside the CDR3, taken from reference TRBV7-9 and TRBJ1-3): DTGVSQNPRHKITKRGQNVTFRCDPISEHNRLYWYRQTLGQGPEFLTYFQNEAQLEKSRLLSDRFSAERPKGSFSTLEIQRTEQGDSAMYLCASSSRWATASQSGNTIYFGEGSWLTVV.

J is TRBJ1-2 and V is TRBV6-1; D is possibly TRBD1 (5 bases). In germline, CDR1 is MNHNS, CDR2 SASEGT. The CDR3 extends over 14 amino acids. V was trimmed by 2 bases and J by 6 bases, leaving 13 bases between them. The CDR3 region has the DNA TGTGCCAGCAGTGAATTAGGCAGGGTGGATGGCTACACCTTC. This codes for CASSELGRVDGYTF.

The chain uses TRBV4-1 and TRBJ2-2; D call uncertain. CDR1 and CDR2 (germline): MGHRA, YSYEKL. The V end was cut by 0 bases, the J end by 7 bases, with 18 bases between. This CDR3 is built from 17 residues. The CDR3 bases are TGCGCCAGCAGCCAAGAACGAGGTTCCCTCCGGTTCGGGGAGCTGTTTTTT. Translation: CASSQERGSLRFGELFF.

The CDR3 DNA sequence: TGCGCCAGCAGTGAGCCTCCGGGCCGAGGCACTGAAGCTTTCTTT. Residues: CASSEPPGRGTEAFF. The rearrangement links TRBV10-2 to TRBJ1-1; no definite D call. Trimming shortened V by 2 bases and J by 4 bases, and 14 bases separated the two germline ends. The germline gives CDR1 WSHSY, CDR2 SAAADI. CDR3 size: 15 residues.